The T cell receptor (beta chain) described here comes from a study of vaccination and CD4 T cells after COVID-19. Across the whole study: Convalescent donors were composed of six males and four females, of whom two were Hispanic. Researchers treated control cultures with a CEFX pool, an HIV-1 Nef pool, or no peptide.

The assay that was used to sequence DNA from cultured CD4+ T cells was the Oncomine TCR Beta short-read assay. From CD4+ T cells that had been cultured, genomic DNA was extracted. TCRdb independently ran MiXCR on the PCR reads; one entry per CDR3 protein. This sample yields about 14,000 distinct CDR3 sequences, of which around a third are seen a single time; 10% belongs to the top ten. V was pared by 0 bases and J by 6 bases, with 8 bases between. CDR1 is LNHDA and CDR2 is SQIVND in the germline V gene (reference sequence). This CDR3 spans 13 amino acids. This sample's treatment: approximately 9-day PBMC culture with coronavirus spike peptide pools or control peptides (ViraFEST assay). In its sample, this clonotype was seen a few times. What it binds is unknown.

The sequence was obtained from a human donor who had recovered from COVID-19. This chain connects TRBV19 to TRBJ1-1; D not certain. The input for sequencing was CD4+ T cells from blood, cultured in vitro, taken after SARS-CoV-2 vaccination. CDR3 DNA: TGTGCCAGTAGTATAGATGGGCCGGCTGAAGCTTTCTTT. This translates into CASSIDGPAEAFF.